The T cell receptor (beta chain) under discussion was sequenced for a study of T cell repertoires in cytomegalovirus infection. Study background: It was the public TCR beta signatures that indicated both CMV infection and matching HLA type. Study-level points and caveats: In two of eight donors, the top clonotype was HLA-C-restricted CMV-specific. Identification of carriers of CMV plus the relevant HLA was achieved through cumulative public TCR beta family frequency.

Germline CDR1 is MNHEY and CDR2 is SMNVEV (reference sequence). This CDR3 contains 16 residues. With V trimmed by 0 bases and J by 9 bases, 11 bases remained unmatched. On this clonotype: Its antigen is unidentified.

TCRdb reprocessed the reads via MiXCR and lists one record per CDR3 protein. There are some 440,000 distinct CDR3 sequences in the sample; about 33% occur only once, and approximately 14% lies in the top ten. The genes are TRBV27 and TRBJ2-5; 9 nucleotides agree with TRBD2. The sample consisted of PBMCs. The sequence was obtained from a human donor in good health (CMV status not recorded). Some clones in this sample may be carry-over from other donors' samples. The CDR3 loop is CASSLSSLAGREAQYF. CDR3 coding DNA: TGTGCCAGCAGTTTATCGTCGCTAGCGGGGCGTGAGGCCCAGTACTTC.